These 12 T cell receptor beta chains were all obtained from the same sample, sequenced in a study of T cell repertoires in cytomegalovirus infection. A single record per CDR3 protein comes from TCRdb applying MiXCR to the reads. The sample holds roughly 130,000 distinct CDR3 sequences; more than 7% are singletons and the top ten take around 9.1%. Sequenced sample: PBMCs. These receptors originate from a human donor in good health (CMV status not recorded). Some clones in this sample may be carry-over from other donors' samples.

This clonotype was seen only a few times. The gene calls are TRBV19 and TRBJ1-5; possibly TRBD1 for D (5 bases). This CDR3 spans 15 amino acids. In germline, CDR1 is LNHDA, CDR2 SQIVND (reference sequence). V shed 0 bases and J shed 5 bases, with 11 bases lying between them. This CDR3 reads CASSIDGARDQPQHF. The CDR3 coding sequence is TGTGCCAGTAGTATAGACGGGGCTAGGGATCAGCCCCAGCATTTT.

This clonotype was recorded many times. The chain joins TRBV5-1 to TRBJ1-1; D perhaps matches TRBD1 (5 bases). Germline V gene data show CDR1 as SGHRS and CDR2 as YFSETQ. The CDR3 sequence is 16 residues long. V was shortened by 0 bases and J by 0 bases, with 12 bases between the two germline ends. The CDR3 is CASSLGRGAMNTEAFF. The DNA for the CDR3 is TGCGCCAGCAGCTTGGGGAGGGGAGCCATGAACACTGAAGCTTTCTTT. The variable domain in full, completed from reference TRBV5-1 and TRBJ1-1, reads KAGVTQTPRYLIKTRGQQVTLSCSPISGHRSVSWYQQTPGQGLQFLFEYFSETQRNKGNFPGRFSGRQFSNSRSEMNVSTLELGDSALYLCASSLGRGAMNTEAFFGQGTRLTVV.

This clonotype was detected many times. V gene TRBV28 combines with J gene TRBJ2-7, with 12 bases fitting TRBD2. Losses at the gene ends were 1 base for V and 3 bases for J; bases not matched to a gene: 4. The germline gives CDR1 MDHEN, CDR2 SYDVKM. The CDR3 runs 16 residues. The CDR3 loop is CASSLLLAGGLYEQYF. In DNA, the CDR3 is TGTGCCAGCAGTTTATTGCTAGCGGGGGGGCTCTACGAGCAGTACTTC.

About this clonotype: Given a much more abundant clone one base away, this may be a read error. V gene TRBV20-1 combines with J gene TRBJ1-5; D is unclear. Per germline, CDR1 DFQATT and CDR2 SNEGSKA (reference sequence). The CDR3 loop spans 15 amino acids. CDR3 amino acids: CSARDSFGSNQPQRF. CDR3 nucleotide sequence: TGCAGTGCTAGAGATTCGTTTGGAAGCAATCAGCCCCAGCGTTTT.

This clonotype was detected ten times or more. The rearrangement links TRBV28 to TRBJ1-6; tentatively, D is TRBD1 (5 bases). The CDR3 length is 15 residues. Trimming took 3 bases from V and 10 from J, leaving 16 bases between them. The V gene's germline CDR1 is MDHEN and CDR2 SYDVKM. The CDR3 protein is CASSFLSAGKSPLHF. CDR3 DNA: TGTGCCAGCAGTTTTCTTTCGGCAGGGAAGTCACCCCTCCACTTT.

This clonotype occurred many times. V gene TRBV14 combines with J gene TRBJ1-1; a weak D match, TRBD1 (6 bases). The CDR3 runs to 14 residues. Per the germline V gene, CDR1 is SGHDN and CDR2 is FVKESK. Trimming took off 3 bases at V and 3 bases at J, with 11 bases between the two ends. CDR3 in DNA: TGTGCCAGCAGCCACTCTGGACAGTACACTGAAGCTTTCTTT. Translation gives CASSHSGQYTEAFF. Combining the CDR3 with reference TRBV14 and TRBJ1-1 gives the whole variable domain EAGVTQFPSHSVIEKGQTVTLRCDPISGHDNLYWYRRVMGKEIKFLLHFVKESKQDESGMPNNRFLAERTGGTYSTLKVQPAELEDSGVYFCASSHSGQYTEAFFGQGTRLTVV.

This clonotype has a handful of counts. The V and J genes are TRBV14 and TRBJ2-5; no clear D gene. Deletions cut 4 bases from V and 2 bases from J, with 14 bases between. Germline CDR1 and CDR2: SGHDN and FVKESK. The CDR3 consists of 15 residues. In DNA form, the CDR3 reads TGTGCCAGCAGCCCACAGAGGCGGACGCAAGAGACCCAGTACTTC. Its protein product is CASSPQRRTQETQYF.

This clonotype has a count of ten or more. This chain joins TRBV7-6 and TRBJ1-6; D may be TRBD1 (6 bases). The germline CDR1 and CDR2 sequences are SGHVS and FNYEAQ. The CDR3 totals 15 residues. V was cut by 0 bases and J by 5 bases, with 8 bases left in between. The CDR3 DNA follows: TGTGCCAGCAGCTTAGCGGACAGTAATAATTCACCCCTCCACTTT. It codes for CASSLADSNNSPLHF.

This clonotype was counted at least ten times. V is TRBV2 and J is TRBJ1-2, with no clear D. The germline V gene has CDR1 SNHLY and CDR2 FYNNEI. This CDR3 has 12 residues. The ends were cut back, 6 bases at V and 5 bases at J, with 10 bases in the middle. The CDR3 DNA is TGTGCCAGCAGGAAAGCTGGGTATGGCTACACCTTC. It yields the protein CASRKAGYGYTF.

This clonotype appeared many times. V usage is TRBV19 and J usage is TRBJ1-1; D is unclear. V was cut by 3 bases and J by 2 bases, with 7 bases left in between. Germline V gene lookup returns CDR1 LNHDA and CDR2 SQIVND (reference sequence). The CDR3 runs 13 residues. DNA of the CDR3: TGTGCCAGTAGTATCGCCAAAAACACTGAAGCTTTCTTT. It is translated as CASSIAKNTEAFF.

This clonotype was recorded a few times. The genes are TRBV19 and TRBJ2-1, with TRBD2 identical over 8 bases. With 7 bases clipped from V and 7 bases from J, the junction kept 15 bases outside the gene matches. The CDR3 is made up of 16 amino acids. Germline V gene lookup returns CDR1 LNHDA and CDR2 SQIVND (reference sequence). Here the CDR3 reads CASTAGGAGDLNEQFF. The DNA of the CDR3 is TGTGCCAGTACCGCGGGGGGAGCGGGGGATTTGAATGAGCAGTTCTTC.

Many counts were recorded for this clonotype. CDR3 in DNA: TGTGCCAGCAGTCTTCCGGGGGACAATCAGCCCCAGCATTTT. This gives the protein CASSLPGDNQPQHF. The rearrangement joins TRBV28 to TRBJ1-5, with a weak D call TRBD1 (5 bases). V was cut by 5 bases and J by 3 bases, with 11 bases left in between. Germline V gene data show CDR1 as MDHEN and CDR2 as SYDVKM. The CDR3 has 14 residues.